Here is one TCR beta chain with its context. The antigen is undetermined. This sample is drawn from a study of T cell repertoires in cytomegalovirus infection. Across the whole study: Public TCR beta signature analysis indicated the presence of both CMV infection and matching HLA type. Study outcomes and limitations: CMV carriers with the relevant HLA were identified by cumulative public TCR beta family frequency. CMV-specific HLA-C-restricted TCR beta clonotypes dominated the ex vivo response.

Using its own MiXCR run on the reads, TCRdb lists one record per CDR3 protein. This table holds under 50,000 distinct CDR3 sequences, 20% found once. Sequenced input: PBMCs, sequenced either directly or after in vitro stimulation (not recorded which). The sequence derives from a human donor in good health (CMV status not recorded). Some clones in this sample may be carry-over from other donors' samples.

The CDR3 loop reads CASSWTPTGLAGELFF. The CDR3 DNA is TGTGCCAGCAGCTGGACCCCGACAGGGCTTGCCGGGGAGCTGTTTTTT. The chain is built from TRBV7-8 and TRBJ2-2; TRBD1 agrees at 7 bases. The CDR3 consists of 16 residues. Germline V gives CDR1 SGHVS, CDR2 FQNEAQ. V shed 4 bases and J 6 bases; nucleotides not matched to a gene: 11. Filled out from reference TRBV7-8 and TRBJ2-2, the complete variable domain reads GAGVSQSPRYKVAKRGQDVALRCDPISGHVSLFWYQQALGQGPEFLTYFQNEAQLDKSGLPSDRFFAERPEGSVSTLKIQRTQQEDSAVYLCASSWTPTGLAGELFFGEGSRLTVL.